The next 4 T cell receptor beta chains were all read from a single sample in a study of identifying expanded T cells in peripheral blood. Clones were sequenced by immunoSEQ multiplex PCR, and TCRdb holds only the in-frame ones, with some missing. The sample includes 100,000 to 150,000 clones, 84% seen only once; the top ten take around 3.3%. Source material: blood. Receptor source: a person aged 18 to 69 in good health.

The chain couples TRBV5-1 to TRBJ1-1, with D possibly TRBD1 on 5 matching bases. Trimming removed 4 bases from V and 6 bases from J, with 16 bases in between. Germline assignment: CDR1 SGHRS and CDR2 YFSETQ. The CDR3 totals 14 residues. CDR3 coding DNA: TGCGCCAGCAGCCCGACGGCAGGGTTCGCTGAAGCTTTCTTT. Amino acids: CASSPTAGFAEAFF.

This chain uses TRBV5-6 with TRBJ1-2, with a tentative D call TRBD1 (6 bases). V was trimmed by 4 bases and J by 2 bases, leaving 15 bases between them. This CDR3 has 15 amino acids. Germline V lookup: CDR1 SGHDT, CDR2 YYEEEE. The CDR3 sequence is CASSPAQGLNYGYTF. CDR3 bases: TGTGCCAGCAGCCCCGCACAGGGCCTCAACTATGGCTACACCTTC. The complete variable domain, with remaining parts taken from reference TRBV5-6 and TRBJ1-2, reads DAGVTQSPTHLIKTRGQQVTLRCSPKSGHDTVSWYQQALGQGPQFIFQYYEEEERQRGNFPDRFSGHQFPNYSSELNVNALLLGDSALYLCASSPAQGLNYGYTFGSGTRLTVV.

The rearrangement uses TRBV5-6 and TRBJ2-5; D is perhaps TRBD2 (6 bases). The CDR3 extends over 15 amino acids. V lost 0 bases, J lost 1 base, and 10 bases lay in between. Germline CDR1 reads SGHDT; CDR2 reads YYEEEE. Here the CDR3 DNA reads TGTGCCAGCAGCTTGGGTCTGGGGGGCCAAGAGACCCAGTACTTC. This sequence encodes CASSLGLGGQETQYF.

This rearrangement joins TRBV9 to TRBJ2-7; D gene unclear. V was clipped by 6 bases and J by 1 base, with 14 bases between them. CDR3 length: 14 amino acids. Germline V gives CDR1 SGDLS, CDR2 YYNGEE. CDR3 nucleotides: TGTGCCAGCAAATGGATAGGGCGTTCCTACGAGCAGTACTTC. Translation gives CASKWIGRSYEQYF.